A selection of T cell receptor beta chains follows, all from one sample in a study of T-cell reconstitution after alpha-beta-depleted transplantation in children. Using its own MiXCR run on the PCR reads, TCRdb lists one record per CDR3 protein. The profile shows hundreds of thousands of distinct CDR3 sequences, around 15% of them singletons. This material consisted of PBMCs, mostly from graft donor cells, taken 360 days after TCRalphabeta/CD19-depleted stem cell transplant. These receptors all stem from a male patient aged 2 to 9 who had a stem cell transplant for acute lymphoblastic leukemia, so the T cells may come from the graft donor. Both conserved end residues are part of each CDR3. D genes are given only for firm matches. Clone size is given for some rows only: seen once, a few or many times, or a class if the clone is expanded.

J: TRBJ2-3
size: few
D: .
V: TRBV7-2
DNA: TGTGCCAGCAGCTTAGGAGGGGCCGGGCGGTCAGATACGCAGTATTTT
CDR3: CASSLGGAGRSDTQYF

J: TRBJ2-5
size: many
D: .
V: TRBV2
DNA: TGTGCCAGCAGTGGGGGAGAGACCCAGTACTTC
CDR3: CASSGGETQYF

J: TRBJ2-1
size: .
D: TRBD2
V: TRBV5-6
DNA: TGTGCCAGCAGCCGGGATCTACTAGCGGGAGAGCATTACAATGAGCAGTTCTTC
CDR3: CASSRDLLAGEHYNEQFF

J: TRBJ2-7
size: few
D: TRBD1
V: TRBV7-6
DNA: TGTGCCAGCAGCTTACGGACAGGGATTTCCTACGAGCAGTACTTC
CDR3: CASSLRTGISYEQYF

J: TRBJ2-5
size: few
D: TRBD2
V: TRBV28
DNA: TGTGCCAGCAGAATAGCGGGAGTTGAGGAGACCCAGTACTTC
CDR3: CASRIAGVEETQYF

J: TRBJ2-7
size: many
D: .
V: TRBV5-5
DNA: TGTGCCAGCAGCTCCCAGCGGGTCCTCTCCTACGAGCAGTACTTC
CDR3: CASSSQRVLSYEQYF

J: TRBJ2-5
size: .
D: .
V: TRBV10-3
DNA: TGTGCCATCAGGCGGGCAGGGCGCCAAGAGACCCAGTACTTC
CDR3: CAIRRAGRQETQYF

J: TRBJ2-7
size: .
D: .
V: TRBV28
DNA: TGTGCCAGCAGTTTAAACCCCTGGGACAGCGGGAGCTCCTACGAGCAGTACTTC
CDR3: CASSLNPWDSGSSYEQYF

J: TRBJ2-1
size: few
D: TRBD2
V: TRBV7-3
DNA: TGTGCCAGCAGCTTACTAGCTAGCGGGCGTTACAATGAGCAGTTCTTC
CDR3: CASSLLASGRYNEQFF

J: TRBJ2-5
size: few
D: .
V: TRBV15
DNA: TGTGCCACCAGCAGAGATCAGGAAGAGACCCAGTACTTC
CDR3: CATSRDQEETQYF

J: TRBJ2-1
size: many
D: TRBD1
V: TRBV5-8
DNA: TGTGCCAGCAGCCGGGACAGGGATCGGAATGAGCAGTTCTTC
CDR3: CASSRDRDRNEQFF

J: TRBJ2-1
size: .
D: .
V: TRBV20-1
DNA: TGCAGTGCTAGAAGCCTATCTCTCTACAATGAGCAGTTCTTC
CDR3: CSARSLSLYNEQFF

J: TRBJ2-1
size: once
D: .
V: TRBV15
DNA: TGTGCCACCAGCAGAGATCGGGGCGAGAGCAATGAGCAGTTCTTC
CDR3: CATSRDRGESNEQFF

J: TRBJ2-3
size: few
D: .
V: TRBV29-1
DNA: TGCAGCGTCCAGGGGGCGGGAGGGGGAGATACGCAGTATTTT
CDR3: CSVQGAGGGDTQYF

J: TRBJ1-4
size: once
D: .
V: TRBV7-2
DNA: TGTGCCGGCTCGGGGGAGGGTGAAAAACTGTTTTTT
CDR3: CAGSGEGEKLFF

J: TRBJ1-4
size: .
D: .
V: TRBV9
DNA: TGTGCCAGCAGCGTACGCCAGGGGATTAATGAAAAACTGTTTTTT
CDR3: CASSVRQGINEKLFF

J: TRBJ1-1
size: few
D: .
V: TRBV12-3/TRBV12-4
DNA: TGTGCCAGCAGGAGGGCGCTGACAGCGGGCACTGAAGCTTTCTTT
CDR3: CASRRALTAGTEAFF

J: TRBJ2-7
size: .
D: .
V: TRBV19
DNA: TGTGCCAGTCGGACCCTCCACGGCTCCTACGAGCAGTACTTC
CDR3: CASRTLHGSYEQYF

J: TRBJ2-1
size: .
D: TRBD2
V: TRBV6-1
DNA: TGTGCCAGCCGTCTCGCGGGAGGGCCAAACGAGCAGTTCTTC
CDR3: CASRLAGGPNEQFF

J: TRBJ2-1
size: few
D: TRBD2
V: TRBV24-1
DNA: TGTGCCACCAGTGATTTGTTCAGCGGGGATAACAATGAGCAGTTCTTC
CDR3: CATSDLFSGDNNEQFF

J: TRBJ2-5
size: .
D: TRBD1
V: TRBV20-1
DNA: TGCAGTGCTAGGGGTATTCAGGGGGCCGAGACCCAGTACTTC
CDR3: CSARGIQGAETQYF

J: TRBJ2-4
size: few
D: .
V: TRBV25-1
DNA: TGTGCCAGCAGTGAATCCGGGGGTGGAGACATTCAGTACTTC
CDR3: CASSESGGGDIQYF

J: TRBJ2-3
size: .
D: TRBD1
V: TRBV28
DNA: TGTGCCAGCAGGACCGGGACAGGGGGCCCAGATACGCAGTATTTT
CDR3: CASRTGTGGPDTQYF

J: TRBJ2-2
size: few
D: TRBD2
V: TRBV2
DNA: TGTGCCAGCAGTGTTTGGACTAGCGGGAGACCGAACACCGGGGAGCTGTTTTTT
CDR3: CASSVWTSGRPNTGELFF

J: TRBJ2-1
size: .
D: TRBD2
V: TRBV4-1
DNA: TGCGCCAGCAGCCAAGAGGTCGGGAGGGCCAATGAGCAGTTCTTC
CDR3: CASSQEVGRANEQFF

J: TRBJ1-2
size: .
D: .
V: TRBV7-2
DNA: TGTGCCAGCAGCTTAGCGGCCCGAGACAACTATGGCTACACCTTC
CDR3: CASSLAARDNYGYTF

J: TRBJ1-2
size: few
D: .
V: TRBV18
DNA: TGTGCCAGCTCACCGTCGGGACTTATATCCTATGGCTACACCTTC
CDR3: CASSPSGLISYGYTF

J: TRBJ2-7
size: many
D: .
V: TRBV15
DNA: TGTGCCACCAGCAGAGACGGACTTCTTGGGTACTTC
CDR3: CATSRDGLLGYF

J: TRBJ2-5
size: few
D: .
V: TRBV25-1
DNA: TGTGCCAGCAGTGAACATAGGGCGGAGACCCAGTACTTC
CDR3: CASSEHRAETQYF

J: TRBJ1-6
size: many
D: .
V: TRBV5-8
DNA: TGTGCCAGCAGCTCGGACGGTCTCCACTTT
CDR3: CASSSDGLHF

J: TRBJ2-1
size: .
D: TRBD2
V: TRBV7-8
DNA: TGTGCCAGCAGCTTGAAGCGAGCGGGAGGTCACAATGAGCAGTTCTTC
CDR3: CASSLKRAGGHNEQFF

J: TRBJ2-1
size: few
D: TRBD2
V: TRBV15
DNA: TGTGCCACCAGCAGAGTGGTGGCGGGAGGGCGAAATGAGCAGTTCTTC
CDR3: CATSRVVAGGRNEQFF

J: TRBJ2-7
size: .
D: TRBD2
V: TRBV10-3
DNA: TGTGCCATCAGTGAGTCCTGGACTAGCGGGAGAGAGCAGTACTTC
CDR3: CAISESWTSGREQYF

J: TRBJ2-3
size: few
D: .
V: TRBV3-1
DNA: TGTGCCAGCAGCCAAGACAGGGTTCGAACATCAGATACGCAGTATTTT
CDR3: CASSQDRVRTSDTQYF

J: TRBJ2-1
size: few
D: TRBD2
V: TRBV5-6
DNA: TGTGCCAGCAGCTTGTACTGGACTAGCGGGGTCTACAATGAGCAGTTCTTC
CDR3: CASSLYWTSGVYNEQFF

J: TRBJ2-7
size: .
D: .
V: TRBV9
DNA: TGTGCCAGCAGCGTAGTTAGTATGAGCGAGCAGTACTTC
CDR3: CASSVVSMSEQYF

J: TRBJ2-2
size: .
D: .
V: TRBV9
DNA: TGTGCCAGCAGCGTAGGCGATAGCTCCACCGGGGAGCTGTTTTTT
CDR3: CASSVGDSSTGELFF

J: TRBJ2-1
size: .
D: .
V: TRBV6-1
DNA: TGTGCCAGCAGTATGGACAGAATTGCATTAGAGCAGTTCTTC
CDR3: CASSMDRIALEQFF

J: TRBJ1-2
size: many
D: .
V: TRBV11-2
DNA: TGTGCCAGCAGCTTAGACGGATCGGGAGGCTACACCTTC
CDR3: CASSLDGSGGYTF

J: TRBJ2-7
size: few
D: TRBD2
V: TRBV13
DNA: TGTGCCAGCAGCTTAGGACTAGCGGGAGGTCCCTCCTCCTACGAGCAGTACTTC
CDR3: CASSLGLAGGPSSYEQYF

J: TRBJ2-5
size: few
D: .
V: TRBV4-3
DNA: TGCGCCAGCAGCCAATCATGGATACCTTACCGGGAGAAGAGGCAAGAGACCCAGTACTTC
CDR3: CASSQSWIPYREKRQETQYF

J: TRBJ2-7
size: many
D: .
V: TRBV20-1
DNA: TGCAGTGCTGATGTGGGATACTACGAGCAGTACTTC
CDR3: CSADVGYYEQYF

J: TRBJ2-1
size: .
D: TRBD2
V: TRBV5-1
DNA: TGCGCCAGCAGCTTGGGGGCTCTAGCGGGAGCCAGAAATGAGCAGTTCTTC
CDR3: CASSLGALAGARNEQFF

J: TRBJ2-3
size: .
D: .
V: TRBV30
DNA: TGTGCCTGGAGTGTACAGTCAGCAGATACGCAGTATTTT
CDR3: CAWSVQSADTQYF